This entry lists 25 T cell receptor beta chains sequenced from one sample in a study of blood T cell repertoires in COVID-19. Only in-frame clones appear in the TCRdb table, and some are missing; sequencing was by immunoSEQ multiplex PCR. The sample holds roughly 260,000 clones, roughly 82% seen once. The sequencing input was peripheral blood. Receptor source: a woman aged 80 or over with active or convalescent COVID-19.

The V and J genes are TRBV7-9 and TRBJ2-3; 8 nucleotides match TRBD1. The germline gives CDR1 SEHNR, CDR2 FQNEAQ (reference sequence). Germline trimming cut 5 bases from V and 2 bases from J; bases unmatched to any gene: 9. This CDR3 is 16 amino acids long. CDR3 in amino acids: CASSPRDRSPTDTQYF. CDR3 nucleotides: TGTGCCAGCAGCCCCAGGGACAGGAGCCCCACAGATACGCAGTATTTT.

The genes are TRBV6-5 and TRBJ1-6; D is unresolved. CDR3 length: 14 amino acids. V was clipped by 6 bases and J by 5 bases, with 11 bases between them. From germline, CDR1 is MNHEY and CDR2 SVGAGI. The CDR3 coding sequence is TGTGCCAGCAGCCCGAGGGAGAATAATTCACCCCTCCACTTT. Translated, it gives CASSPRENNSPLHF.

This clone came up a few times. The chain employs TRBV24-1 and TRBJ2-1, with 7 bases fitting TRBD1. V shed 2 bases, J shed 8 bases, and the junction held 17 bases outside the gene matches. The germline gives CDR1 KGHDR, CDR2 SFDVKD. The length of the CDR3 is 18 residues. The CDR3 DNA is TGTGCCACCAGTGATTCAATAAGGGGGCGGACTCCGGAGCATGAGCAGTTCTTC. Encoded protein: CATSDSIRGRTPEHEQFF.

The chain carries TRBV19 and TRBJ2-2; 8 bases are a match to TRBD2. V gave up 7 bases and J gave up 2 bases; unmatched junction bases: 6. The germline CDR1 and CDR2 sequences are LNHDA and SQIVND (reference sequence). The CDR3 is 15 residues long. CDR3 region: CASNRAGGNTGELFF. CDR3 coding DNA: TGTGCCAGTAACCGGGCGGGAGGCAACACCGGGGAGCTGTTTTTT. Looking up the rest from reference TRBV19 and TRBJ2-2 gives the full variable domain: DGGITQSPKYLFRKEGQNVTLSCEQNLNHDAMYWYRQDPGQGLRLIYYSQIVNDFQKGDIAEGYSVSREKKESFPLTVTSAQKNPTAFYLCASNRAGGNTGELFFGEGSRLTVL.

This clone was recorded a few times. The chain's CDR3 is CASRRHGGSAFF. CDR3 DNA: TGTGCCAGCAGACGCCATGGGGGCTCGGCTTTCTTT. The V and J genes are TRBV28 and TRBJ1-1, with D perhaps matching TRBD1 (6 bases). The germline V gene encodes CDR1 MDHEN and CDR2 SYDVKM. Trimming removed 6 bases from V and 11 bases from J, with 16 bases in between. The CDR3 is 12 residues long. Drawing the rest from reference TRBV28 and TRBJ1-1, the complete variable domain is DVKVTQSSRYLVKRTGEKVFLECVQDMDHENMFWYRQDPGLGLRLIYFSYDVKMKEKGDIPEGYSVSREKKERFSLILESASTNQTSMYLCASRRHGGSAFFGQGTRLTVV.

The chain carries TRBV28 and TRBJ1-2, with D tentatively TRBD1 (6 bases). Deletions cut 3 bases from V and 0 bases from J, with 8 bases between. There are 14 residues in the CDR3. CDR1 is MDHEN, CDR2 SYDVKM, per germline. Here the CDR3 DNA reads TGTGCCAGCAGTTTCAGGACAGCTAACTATGGCTACACCTTC. Its translation: CASSFRTANYGYTF.

Only a few counts were recorded for this clone. The rearrangement uses TRBV21-1 and TRBJ1-5; the table assigns TRBD1, which was not confirmed against the DNA. TRBV21-1 is a recognized pseudogene. CDR3 length: 17 residues. In DNA, the CDR3 is TGTGCCAGCAGCAAAGTTTTCTTAGACAGGGACGATCAGCCCCAGCATTTT. It encodes CASSKVFLDRDDQPQHF.

This chain's CDR3 is CATSDPQEYNQPQHF. As DNA, the CDR3 is TGTGCCACCAGTGACCCACAGGAATACAATCAGCCCCAGCATTTT. The chain employs TRBV24-1 and TRBJ1-5; perhaps TRBD1 as D (5 bases). Between the trimmed V and J ends, which lost 4 bases and 3 bases, there was a span of 12 bases. CDR1 and CDR2 from the germline V gene are KGHDR and SFDVKD. The CDR3 totals 15 residues.

This clone was detected only once. This chain links TRBV5-1 with TRBJ2-7; weak D call: TRBD1 (5 bases). V was shortened by 4 bases and J by 7 bases, with 12 bases between the two germline ends. The germline V gene encodes CDR1 SGHRS and CDR2 YFSETQ. This CDR3 region has 12 residues. The CDR3 loop is CASSIQGREQYF. The CDR3 region has the DNA TGCGCCAGCAGCATCCAGGGAAGAGAGCAGTACTTC.

The chain has TRBV5-1 and TRBJ2-1; 9 nucleotides align to TRBD2. The CDR3 runs to 14 residues. Germline-derived CDR1 and CDR2 are SGHRS and YFSETQ. V dropped 5 bases and J dropped 10; count of bases not matched to a gene: 10. The CDR3, as DNA: TGCGCCAGCAGGGACTTAGCGGGAGTTCGAGAGCAGTTCTTC. Translation gives CASRDLAGVREQFF.

The rearrangement links TRBV19 to TRBJ2-1; 12 bases line up with TRBD2. The length of the CDR3 is 15 residues. Unmatched junction bases numbered 3, after V lost 4 bases and J lost 5 bases. In germline, CDR1 is LNHDA, CDR2 SQIVND (reference sequence). The CDR3 bases are TGTGCCAGTAGTACATGGACTAGCGGGGACAATGAGCAGTTCTTC. It codes for CASSTWTSGDNEQFF.

The rearrangement uses TRBV2 and TRBJ1-2; 12 bases are a match to TRBD1. The CDR3 has 16 amino acids. The germline V gene has CDR1 SNHLY and CDR2 FYNNEI. J gave up 4 bases and V 2 bases, and 5 bases lay outside the gene matches. The CDR3 loop is CASSESRDRGRYGYTF. The CDR3 DNA follows: TGTGCCAGCAGTGAAAGCCGGGACAGGGGGCGCTATGGCTACACCTTC. Full variable domain (missing parts from reference TRBV2 and TRBJ1-2): EPEVTQTPSHQVTQMGQEVILRCVPISNHLYFYWYRQILGQKVEFLVSFYNNEISEKSEIFDDQFSVERPDGSNFTLKIRSTKLEDSAMYFCASSESRDRGRYGYTFGSGTRLTVV.

With regard to this clone: Mismatch with germline at one junction end may stem from a read error. V gene TRBV7-9 combines with J gene TRBJ2-1; 10 bases are a match to TRBD1. Germline CDR1 and CDR2: SEHNR and FQNEAQ (reference sequence). The CDR3 has 13 residues. CDR3 sequence reads: CASSPRARQGAVF. The CDR3 DNA sequence: TGTGCCAGCAGCCCGAGGGCCAGACAGGGGGCAGTCTTC.

The chain recombines TRBV10-3 with TRBJ2-5; 7 nucleotides align to TRBD2. With 10 bases clipped from V and 2 bases from J, the junction kept 7 bases outside the gene matches. This CDR3 comprises 13 residues. In germline, CDR1 is ENHRY, CDR2 SYGVKD. CDR3 sequence reads: CATVGTMQETQYF. In DNA form, the CDR3 reads TGTGCCACCGTAGGGACTATGCAAGAGACCCAGTACTTC.

The rearrangement joins TRBV2 to TRBJ2-7, with D possibly being TRBD1 (6 bases). With 0 bases removed from V and 2 bases from J, the gap between germline ends came to 14 bases. This CDR3 spans 16 amino acids. Germline loops: CDR1 SNHLY, CDR2 FYNNEI. The CDR3 nucleotides read TGTGCCAGCAGTGAAGCCCATCGGCAGGGGACCTACGAGCAGTACTTC. Its protein is CASSEAHRQGTYEQYF.

Comment on this clone: Other DNA sequences of this sample code for an identical CDR3. This chain connects TRBV7-8 to TRBJ1-5, with 7 bases fitting TRBD1. CDR3 length: 13 residues. Germline CDR1 and CDR2: SGHVS and FQNEAQ. With V trimmed by 4 bases and J by 5 bases, 2 bases remained unmatched. The CDR3 region is CASSSDRDQPQHF. DNA for the CDR3: TGTGCCAGCAGCTCTGACAGGGATCAGCCCCAGCATTTT.

The gene calls are TRBV10-3 and TRBJ2-5; D is perhaps TRBD2 (7 bases). Trimming pared 3 bases from V and 2 bases from J, leaving 13 bases between. Germline CDR1 is ENHRY and CDR2 is SYGVKD. The CDR3 loop spans 15 amino acids. The CDR3 here is CAISEGGGSQETQYF. CDR3 sequence (DNA): TGTGCCATCAGTGAAGGGGGGGGGAGTCAAGAGACCCAGTACTTC.

V gene TRBV3-1 (or the pseudogene TRBV3-2) combines with J gene TRBJ2-2; D is possibly TRBD2 (6 bases). Germline CDR1 and CDR2: LGHDT and YNNKEL (reference sequence). The CDR3 runs 17 residues. Trimming cost V 0 bases and J 4 bases, with 15 bases left between them. The CDR3 nucleotides read TGTGCCAGCAGCCAAGATTGGAGGGAGGATGGCACCGGGGAGCTGTTTTTT. Translation gives CASSQDWREDGTGELFF.

The chain links TRBV3-1 (or the pseudogene TRBV3-2) to TRBJ1-1; tentative D call: TRBD1 (5 bases). This CDR3 spans 15 amino acids. Trimming pared 0 bases from V and 5 bases from J, leaving 13 bases between. Germline V gene lookup returns CDR1 LGHDT and CDR2 YNNKEL (reference sequence). CDR3 residues: CASSQESVGRTEAFF. In DNA, the CDR3 is TGTGCCAGCAGCCAAGAGTCAGTGGGGCGGACTGAAGCTTTCTTT.

The chain combines TRBV3-1 (or the pseudogene TRBV3-2) with TRBJ1-6; 9 bases align to TRBD1. V shed 4 bases, J shed 9 bases, and the junction held 7 bases outside the gene matches. Germline lookup yields CDR1 LGHDT and CDR2 YNNKEL (reference sequence). This CDR3 region has 15 residues. CDR3 nucleotide sequence: TGTGCCAGCAGCCCACCGGGACAGGGCGGTTCACCCCTCCACTTT. It specifies CASSPPGQGGSPLHF.

The rearrangement joins TRBV11-2 to TRBJ1-2; TRBD1 matches at 8 bases. V dropped 4 bases and J dropped 2; count of bases not matched to a gene: 3. CDR3 length: 14 amino acids. Germline V gene lookup returns CDR1 SGHAT and CDR2 FQNNGV. The CDR3 DNA sequence: TGTGCCAGCAGCTGGGGACAGGAGAACTATGGCTACACCTTC. Translating gives CASSWGQENYGYTF.

CDR3 sequence: CASSRSSAGGLVGEQYF. The CDR3 DNA is TGTGCCAGCAGCCGGTCTTCGGCGGGGGGACTAGTGGGCGAGCAGTACTTC. V and J are TRBV5-6 and TRBJ2-7; 8 bases fit TRBD2. Germline trimming cut 4 bases from V and 6 bases from J; bases unmatched to any gene: 18. The CDR3 extends over 17 amino acids. Germline CDR1 is SGHDT and CDR2 is YYEEEE.

A note on this clone: The junction departs from germline at one end; a sequencing error may be responsible. Other DNA variants within this sample encode the same CDR3. The rearrangement links TRBV6-2 or TRBV6-3 to TRBJ1-6; TRBD1 matches at 7 bases. This CDR3 contains 13 residues. Per germline, CDR1 MNHEY and CDR2 SVGEGT. CDR3 DNA: TGTGCCAGTAGTTACAACAGGGGACCTCTCCTCCACTTT. This sequence encodes CASSYNRGPLLHF.

This clone was seen only a few times. The rearrangement joins TRBV6-1 to TRBJ2-2, with a tentative D call TRBD2 (6 bases). Germline CDR1 and CDR2: MNHNS and SASEGT. The CDR3 is 14 amino acids. Trimming took off 3 bases at V and 3 bases at J, with 8 bases between the two ends. The CDR3, as DNA: TGTGCCAGCAGTGAGGGACTCTACACCGGGGAGCTGTTTTTT. This encodes CASSEGLYTGELFF.

The V and J genes are TRBV15 and TRBJ2-5; TRBD1 is a possible D gene (5 bases). Trimming cost V 9 bases and J 11 bases, with 16 bases left between them. Germline lookup yields CDR1 LNHNV and CDR2 YYDKDF (reference sequence). This CDR3 has 11 amino acids. Written as DNA, the CDR3 is TGTGCCACTCAGGGTGGGCCCTTTCAGTACTTC. Translated: CATQGGPFQYF. Filled out from reference TRBV15 and TRBJ2-5, the complete variable domain reads DAMVIQNPRYQVTQFGKPVTLSCSQTLNHNVMYWYQQKSSQAPKLLFHYYDKDFNNEADTPDNFQSRRPNTSFCFLDIRSPGLGDTAMYLCATQGGPFQYFGPGTRLLVL.